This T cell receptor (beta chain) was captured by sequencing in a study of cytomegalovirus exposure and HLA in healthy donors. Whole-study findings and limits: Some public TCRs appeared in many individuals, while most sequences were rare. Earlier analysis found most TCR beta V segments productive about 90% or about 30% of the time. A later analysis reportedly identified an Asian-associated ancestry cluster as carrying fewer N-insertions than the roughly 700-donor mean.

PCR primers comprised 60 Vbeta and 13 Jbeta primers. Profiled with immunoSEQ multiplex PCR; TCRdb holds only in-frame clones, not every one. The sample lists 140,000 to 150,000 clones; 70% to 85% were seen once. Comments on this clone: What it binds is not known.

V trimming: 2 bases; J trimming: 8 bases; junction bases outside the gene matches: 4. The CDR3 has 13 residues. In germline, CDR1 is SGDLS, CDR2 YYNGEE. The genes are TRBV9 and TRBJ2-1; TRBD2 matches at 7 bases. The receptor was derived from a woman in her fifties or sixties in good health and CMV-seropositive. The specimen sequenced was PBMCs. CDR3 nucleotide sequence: TGTGCCAGCAGCGTGCGGGAGCGGGATGAGCAGTTCTTC. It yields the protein CASSVRERDEQFF.